This TCR beta chain was sequenced for a study of blood T cell repertoires in COVID-19. For the study at large: Sites across the United States, Italy and Spain contributed samples from acute and convalescent COVID-19. PBMCs, B-cell-depleted T cells, or T cells were the source of the cDNA or gDNA that made up the material.

This CDR3 is built from 13 residues. The germline V gene encodes CDR1 MGHRA and CDR2 YSYEKL. Trimming left V 1 base short and J 1 base short, with 5 bases between. Here immunoSEQ multiplex PCR was the method, and the copy in TCRdb shows in-frame clones only, minus some. The table has about 400,000 clones, roughly 87% seen once. Everyone who took part was about 18 to 90 years old, and they came from about two dozen US areas. Cohort assignment relied on participant-reported clinical history. This TCR came from a woman under 30 with acute COVID-19. The chain carries TRBV4-1 and TRBJ2-7; no clear D. The sequenced sample was PBMCs or T cells enriched from blood (not recorded which). This CDR3 reads CASSQVASYEQYF. DNA for the CDR3: TGCGCCAGCAGCCAAGTAGCTTCCTACGAGCAGTACTTC.